These T cell receptor beta chains were read from a single sample in a study of blood T cell repertoires in COVID-19. Only in-frame clones appear in the TCRdb table, and some are missing; sequencing was by immunoSEQ multiplex PCR. The data contain around 160,000 clones, approximately 75% of them singletons. The sample taken for sequencing was peripheral blood. Receptors originate from a human donor in a cohort sampled during active COVID-19. CDR3s include the opening cysteine and the closing phenylalanine or tryptophan. A D gene is named only where the DNA matches it firmly. Clone size is not always given. Where it is, it says once, few, many or a class for expanded clones.

clone size	J gene	D gene	V gene	CDR3 DNA	CDR3 protein
-	TRBJ1-2	-	TRBV29-1	TGCAGCGCGTCCGGGACACCACCCTTCTATGGCTACACCTTC	CSASGTPPFYGYTF
-	TRBJ2-1	TRBD1	TRBV30	TGTGCCTGGAGCACAGGACAGGGTTCCTACAATGAGCAGTTCTTC	CAWSTGQGSYNEQFF
-	TRBJ1-3	-	TRBV3-1/TRBV3-2	TGTGCCAGCAGCCCGGGGGTAGGGTCTGGAAACACCATATATTTT	CASSPGVGSGNTIYF
-	TRBJ1-1	-	TRBV12-3/TRBV12-4	TGTGCCAGCAGTTTCGAACCCCAGGCAGCTTTCTTT	CASSFEPQAAFF
-	TRBJ2-7	-	TRBV27	TGTGCCAGCAGTGCCCGACAGGAGAACTACGAGCAGTACTTC	CASSARQENYEQYF
-	TRBJ2-2	-	TRBV5-5	TGTGCCAGCAGATGGGCGAGGGAGCGGCGAAACACCGGGGAGCTGTTTTTT	CASRWARERRNTGELFF
-	TRBJ2-7	-	TRBV6-5	TGTGCCAGCAAATTCCGGGGGGCCGGCTACGAGCAGTACTTC	CASKFRGAGYEQYF
-	TRBJ2-1	TRBD1	TRBV20-1	TGCAGTGCTAGAGATACCGGACAGGGGTTCTTC	CSARDTGQGFF
few	TRBJ2-7	-	TRBV9	TGTGCCAGCAGCGTAGAGGGGCGGCCGCCGGACGAGCAGTACTTC	CASSVEGRPPDEQYF
-	TRBJ2-1	TRBD2	TRBV5-1	TGCGCCAGTCCGGGGCGGGAGAACAATGAGCAGTTCTTC	CASPGRENNEQFF
few	TRBJ2-1	-	TRBV7-9	TGTGCCAGCAGCTTACCTTACAGCAACAATGAGCAGTTCTTC	CASSLPYSNNEQFF
-	TRBJ2-7	TRBD2	TRBV12-3/TRBV12-4	TGTGCCAGCACCCCGGGAGGCTACGAGCAGTACTTC	CASTPGGYEQYF
-	TRBJ1-5	TRBD1	TRBV7-8	TGTGCCAGCAGCTGGGACAGGGCCTATAGCAATCAGCCCCAGCATTTT	CASSWDRAYSNQPQHF
once	TRBJ1-2	TRBD1	TRBV11-1	TGTGCCAGCAGCTTACAGGGAAGGGGGCAGAATGGCTACACCTTC	CASSLQGRGQNGYTF
-	TRBJ1-2	-	TRBV6-6	TGTGCCAGCAGTTACTCTGGGGGCGGCTATGGCTACACCTTC	CASSYSGGGYGYTF
-	TRBJ2-6	-	TRBV11-2	TGTGCCAGCAGCACCTTCCGGCGGGACTCTGGGGCCAACGTCCTGACTTTC	CASSTFRRDSGANVLTF
-	TRBJ1-1	-	TRBV7-2	TGTGCCAGCAGCGAGAGGTTGGGGCCTGAAGCTTTCTTT	CASSERLGPEAFF
once	TRBJ1-1	-	TRBV5-1	TGCGCCAGCAGCTTGGCTCGAGGTTTGGACACTGAAGCTTTCTTT	CASSLARGLDTEAFF
-	TRBJ1-1	-	TRBV30	TGTGCCTGGAGTGTAAACAGGGCTGAAGCTTTCTTT	CAWSVNRAEAFF
-	TRBJ2-7	TRBD1	TRBV4-3	TGCGCCAGCAGCCCCGTCGCAGGGGGCTACGAGCAGTACTTC	CASSPVAGGYEQYF